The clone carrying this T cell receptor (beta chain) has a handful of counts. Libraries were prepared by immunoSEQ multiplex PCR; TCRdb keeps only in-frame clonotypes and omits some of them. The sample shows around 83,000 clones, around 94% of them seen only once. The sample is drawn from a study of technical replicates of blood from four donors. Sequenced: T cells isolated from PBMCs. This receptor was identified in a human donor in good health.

In DNA, the CDR3 is TGCGCCAGCAGCCTGCTGGGCCCCGGGGAGCTGTTTTTT. It is translated as CASSLLGPGELFF. The V call is TRBV5-1, the J call TRBJ2-2; no definite D call. CDR1 is SGHRS, CDR2 YFSETQ, per germline. V was clipped by 4 bases and J by 6 bases, with 10 bases between them. The length of the CDR3 is 13 residues.